This is a list of T cell receptor beta chains from one sample in a study of cytomegalovirus exposure and HLA in healthy donors. Sequenced by immunoSEQ multiplex PCR; TCRdb stores in-frame clones only, minus some. The profile shows approximately 100,000 clones, about 70% of them singletons. The sample taken for sequencing was PBMCs. The receptors were sampled from a human donor in good health. Both conserved end residues are part of each CDR3. D genes are given only for firm matches. Some rows have no size entry. The others give once, few or many, or a class for an expanded clone.

V: TRBV5-1
size: -
D: -
J: TRBJ1-2
DNA: TGCGCCAGCAGCTTGGCCGGTACAGCATATGGCTACACCTTC
CDR3: CASSLAGTAYGYTF

V: TRBV27
size: -
D: TRBD1
J: TRBJ2-2
DNA: TGTGCCAGCAGACATACAGGGGGGACGGCCGGGGAGCTGTTTTTT
CDR3: CASRHTGGTAGELFF

V: TRBV29-1
size: -
D: -
J: TRBJ2-2
DNA: TGCAGCGCCTCCGCGGATCTCGGGGAGCTGTTTTTT
CDR3: CSASADLGELFF

V: TRBV4-1
size: once
D: TRBD2
J: TRBJ2-5
DNA: TGCGCCAGCAGCCTCGGACTAGCGGGAGACGGGGCAGGAGAGACCCAGTACTTC
CDR3: CASSLGLAGDGAGETQYF

V: TRBV28
size: -
D: -
J: TRBJ1-1
DNA: TGTGCCAGCCGCGGGGACACTGAAGCTTTCTTT
CDR3: CASRGDTEAFF

V: TRBV2
size: -
D: TRBD2
J: TRBJ2-2
DNA: TGTGCCAGCAGTAGACTAGCGGCCCCCGGGGAGCTGTTTTTT
CDR3: CASSRLAAPGELFF

V: TRBV28
size: -
D: -
J: TRBJ1-3
DNA: TGTGCCAGCAGTTTAATCGGGGCTGGAAACACCATATATTTT
CDR3: CASSLIGAGNTIYF

V: TRBV4-2
size: few
D: -
J: TRBJ2-1
DNA: TGTGCCAGCAGCCAAGATCTACTAGGGAGCGAGCAGTTCTTC
CDR3: CASSQDLLGSEQFF

V: TRBV27
size: few
D: TRBD2
J: TRBJ2-3
DNA: TGTGCCAGCTCCCGTGGGGGGGGGACAGATACGCAGTATTTT
CDR3: CASSRGGGTDTQYF

V: TRBV29-1
size: -
D: TRBD1
J: TRBJ1-2
DNA: TGCAGCGTTGTTGTTGACGGCAGGGGGTTTACTAGGGGCTACACCTTC
CDR3: CSVVVDGRGFTRGYTF

V: TRBV7-8
size: -
D: -
J: TRBJ1-2
DNA: TGTGCCAGCAGCTCGAAGCCGGGGGAAAGGTTCGGACTCACCTTC
CDR3: CASSSKPGERFGLTF

V: TRBV4-2
size: few
D: TRBD2
J: TRBJ2-3
DNA: TGTGCCAGCAGCCAAGTACCCCTAGCGGGGGTAGGCTCCACAGATACGCAGTATTTT
CDR3: CASSQVPLAGVGSTDTQYF

V: TRBV11-1
size: -
D: -
J: TRBJ2-7
DNA: TGTGCCAGCAGCGACCCTTTTAGCGGATTTTCCTACGAGCAGTACTTC
CDR3: CASSDPFSGFSYEQYF

V: TRBV5-1
size: few
D: -
J: TRBJ1-3
DNA: TGCGCCAGCAGCTTGGGCGGCGGTGGAAACACCATATATTTT
CDR3: CASSLGGGGNTIYF

V: TRBV28
size: -
D: -
J: TRBJ1-2
DNA: TGTGCCAGCAGTCCTACGCCAGGGACACATCCGACCCTTAACTATGGCTACACCTTC
CDR3: CASSPTPGTHPTLNYGYTF

V: TRBV19
size: -
D: -
J: TRBJ1-2
DNA: TGTGCCAGTAGAATACTCGGACAGAACTATGGCTACACCTTC
CDR3: CASRILGQNYGYTF

V: TRBV2
size: -
D: TRBD1
J: TRBJ2-7
DNA: TGTGCCAGCAGTGTACAGGGGGTGCCGTCCTACGAGCAGTACTTC
CDR3: CASSVQGVPSYEQYF

V: TRBV2
size: few
D: TRBD2
J: TRBJ2-3
DNA: TGTGCCAGCAGTAGGGGGACTAGCGGCCCCGGGACAGATACGCAGTATTTT
CDR3: CASSRGTSGPGTDTQYF

V: TRBV30
size: once
D: -
J: TRBJ2-5
DNA: TGTGCCTGGACCGGGACTCCCGCCGGGACCCAGTACTTC
CDR3: CAWTGTPAGTQYF

V: TRBV6-6
size: few
D: TRBD1
J: TRBJ1-2
DNA: TGTGCCAGCAGGGATCGGACAGGGGGCTCGGGTGGCTACACCTTC
CDR3: CASRDRTGGSGGYTF

V: TRBV29-1
size: once
D: TRBD1
J: TRBJ1-4
DNA: TGCAGCGGTGGGAACAGGGGGTCTCAAAAACTGTTTTTT
CDR3: CSGGNRGSQKLFF

V: TRBV6-5
size: -
D: TRBD1
J: TRBJ1-3
DNA: TGTGCCAGCAGTTACGCGAACAGGGGTTCTGGAAACACCATATATTTT
CDR3: CASSYANRGSGNTIYF

V: TRBV30
size: -
D: -
J: TRBJ2-7
DNA: TGTGCCTGGAGTGGTCGTTACGAGCAGTACTTC
CDR3: CAWSGRYEQYF

V: TRBV6-1
size: once
D: -
J: TRBJ1-2
DNA: TGTGCCAGCAGGGTCGGTCGGGGGGATGACTATGGCTACACCTTC
CDR3: CASRVGRGDDYGYTF

V: TRBV6-1
size: -
D: TRBD1
J: TRBJ1-5
DNA: TGTGCCAGCAGTGAATACGGGACAGGGCGGTCGCTAGGCAATCAGCCCCAGCATTTT
CDR3: CASSEYGTGRSLGNQPQHF

V: TRBV19
size: -
D: -
J: TRBJ2-1
DNA: TGTGCCAGTAGTACAATTCCCATGATCGGGCTTTCGGGGAATGAGCAGTTCTTC
CDR3: CASSTIPMIGLSGNEQFF